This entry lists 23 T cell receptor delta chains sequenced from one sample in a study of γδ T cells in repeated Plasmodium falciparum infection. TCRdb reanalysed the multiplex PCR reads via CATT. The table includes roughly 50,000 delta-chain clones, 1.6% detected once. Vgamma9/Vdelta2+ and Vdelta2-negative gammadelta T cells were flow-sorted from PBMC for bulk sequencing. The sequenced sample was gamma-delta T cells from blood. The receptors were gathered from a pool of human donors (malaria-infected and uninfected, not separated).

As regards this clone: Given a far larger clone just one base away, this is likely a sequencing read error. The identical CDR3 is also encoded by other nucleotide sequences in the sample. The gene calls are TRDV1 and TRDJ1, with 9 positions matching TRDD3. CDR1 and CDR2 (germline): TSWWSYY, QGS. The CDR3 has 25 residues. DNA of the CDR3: TGTGCTCTTGGGGAACTCTATCCTACGTTTTACCCCCCGGGGGATACTCCAAAATACACCGACAAACTCATCTTT. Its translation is CALGELYPTFYPPGDTPKYTDKLIF.

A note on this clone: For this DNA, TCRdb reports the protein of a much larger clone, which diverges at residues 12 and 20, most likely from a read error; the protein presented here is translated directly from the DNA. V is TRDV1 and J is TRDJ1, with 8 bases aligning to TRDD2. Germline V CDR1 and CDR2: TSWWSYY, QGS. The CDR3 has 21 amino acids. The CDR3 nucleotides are TGTGCTCTTGGGGCCGGCGGCCTTCCTAATAACGGGGGGACAAACACCGATAAACTCACCTTT. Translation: CALGAGGLPNNGGTNTDKLTF.

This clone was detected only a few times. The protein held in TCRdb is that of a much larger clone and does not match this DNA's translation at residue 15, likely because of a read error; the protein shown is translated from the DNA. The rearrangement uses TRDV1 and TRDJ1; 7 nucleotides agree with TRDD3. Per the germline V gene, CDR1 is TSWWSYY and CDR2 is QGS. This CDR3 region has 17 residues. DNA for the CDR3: TGTGCTCTTGGGCTACACGAGCTGGGGGCCTACACCGATAAACCCATCTTT. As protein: CALGLHELGAYTDKPIF.

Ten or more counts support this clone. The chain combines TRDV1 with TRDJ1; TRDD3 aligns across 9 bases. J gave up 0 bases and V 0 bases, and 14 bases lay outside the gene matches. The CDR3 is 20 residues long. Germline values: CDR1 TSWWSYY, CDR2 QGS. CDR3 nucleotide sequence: TGTGCTCTTGGGGAACTAGTATCTAAGACTGACTGGGGGAACACCGATAAACTCATCTTT. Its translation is CALGELVSKTDWGNTDKLIF.

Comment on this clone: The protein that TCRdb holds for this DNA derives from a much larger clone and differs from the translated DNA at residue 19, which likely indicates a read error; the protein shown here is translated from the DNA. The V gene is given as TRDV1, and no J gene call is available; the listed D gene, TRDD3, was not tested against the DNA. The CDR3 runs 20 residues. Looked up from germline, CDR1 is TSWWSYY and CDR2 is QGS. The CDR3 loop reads CALSPLSWGSPGWYTDKLTF. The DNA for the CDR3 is TGTGCTCTTAGCCCCTTGTCCTGGGGGTCCCCCGGTTGGTACACCGATAAACTCACCTTT.

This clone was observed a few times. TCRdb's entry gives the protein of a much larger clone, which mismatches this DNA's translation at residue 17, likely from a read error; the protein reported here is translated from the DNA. Here the CDR3 DNA reads TGTGCTCTTGGGGACCACACCCAAAACTGGGGGCCCGCTCACACCGATAGACTCATCTTT. This sequence encodes CALGDHTQNWGPAHTDRLIF. This chain uses TRDV1 with TRDJ1, with 8 nucleotides matching TRDD3. Looked up from germline, CDR1 is TSWWSYY and CDR2 is QGS. The CDR3 spans 20 residues.

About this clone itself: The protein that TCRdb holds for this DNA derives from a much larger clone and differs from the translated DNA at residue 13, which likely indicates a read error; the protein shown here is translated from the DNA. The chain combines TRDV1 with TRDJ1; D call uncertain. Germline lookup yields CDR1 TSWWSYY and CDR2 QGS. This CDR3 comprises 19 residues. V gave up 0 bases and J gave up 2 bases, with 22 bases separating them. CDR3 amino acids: CALGELPVYGFRKTDKLIF. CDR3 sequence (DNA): TGTGCTCTTGGGGAACTGCCGGTCTACGGTTTCCGGAAAACCGATAAACTCATCTTT.

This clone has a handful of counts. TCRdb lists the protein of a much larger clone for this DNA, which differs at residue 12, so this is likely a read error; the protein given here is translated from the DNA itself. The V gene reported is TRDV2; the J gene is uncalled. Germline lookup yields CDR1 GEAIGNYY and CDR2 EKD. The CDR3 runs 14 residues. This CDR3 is CACDSISYTDKPIF. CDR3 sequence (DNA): TGTGCCTGTGACAGTATCAGTTACACCGATAAACCCATCTTT.

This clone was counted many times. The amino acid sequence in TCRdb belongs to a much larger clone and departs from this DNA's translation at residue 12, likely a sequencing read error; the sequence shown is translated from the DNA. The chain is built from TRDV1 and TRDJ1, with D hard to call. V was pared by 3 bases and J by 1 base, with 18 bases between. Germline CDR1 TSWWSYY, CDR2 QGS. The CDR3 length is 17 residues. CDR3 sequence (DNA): TGTGCTCTTGGGGAGCCGGAGTACGTGAGGGTCACCGATAAACTCATCTTT. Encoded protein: CALGEPEYVRVTDKLIF.

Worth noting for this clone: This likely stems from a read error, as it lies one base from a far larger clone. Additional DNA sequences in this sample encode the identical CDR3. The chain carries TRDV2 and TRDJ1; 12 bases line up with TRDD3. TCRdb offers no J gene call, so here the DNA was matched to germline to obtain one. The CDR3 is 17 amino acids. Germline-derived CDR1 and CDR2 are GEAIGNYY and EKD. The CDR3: CACDTLPPGGYADKLIF. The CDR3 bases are TGCGCCTGTGACACCCTCCCGCCTGGGGGATACGCCGATAAACTCATCTTT.

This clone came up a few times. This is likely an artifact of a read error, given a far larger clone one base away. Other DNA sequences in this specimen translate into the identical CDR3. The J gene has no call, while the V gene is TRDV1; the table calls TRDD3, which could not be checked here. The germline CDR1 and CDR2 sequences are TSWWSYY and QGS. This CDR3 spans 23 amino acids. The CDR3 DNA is TGTGCTCTTGGGGAACTAAGTACTTTGACAGTACTCCATGCGCCAATTTACACCGATAAGCTCATCTTT. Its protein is CALGELSTLTVLHAPIYTDKLIF.

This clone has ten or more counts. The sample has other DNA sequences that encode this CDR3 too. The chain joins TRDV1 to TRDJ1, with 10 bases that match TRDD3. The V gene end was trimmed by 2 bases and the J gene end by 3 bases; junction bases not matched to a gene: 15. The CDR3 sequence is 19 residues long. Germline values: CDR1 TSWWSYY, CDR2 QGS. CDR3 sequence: CALGESPRTGGCNSDKLIF. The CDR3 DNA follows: TGTGCTCTTGGGGAAAGTCCTCGTACTGGGGGATGTAACTCCGATAAACTCATCTTT.

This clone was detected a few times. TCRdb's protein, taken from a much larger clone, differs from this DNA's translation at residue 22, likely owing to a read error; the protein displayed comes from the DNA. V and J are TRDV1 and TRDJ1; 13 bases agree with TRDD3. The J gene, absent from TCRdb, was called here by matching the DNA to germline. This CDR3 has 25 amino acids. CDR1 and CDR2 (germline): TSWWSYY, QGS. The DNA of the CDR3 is TGTGCTCTTGGGGAACTTAAACTCCTACGGTTACTGGGGGATACGCGTATCCGAAAGACCGATGAACTCATCTTT. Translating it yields CALGELKLLRLLGDTRIRKTDELIF.

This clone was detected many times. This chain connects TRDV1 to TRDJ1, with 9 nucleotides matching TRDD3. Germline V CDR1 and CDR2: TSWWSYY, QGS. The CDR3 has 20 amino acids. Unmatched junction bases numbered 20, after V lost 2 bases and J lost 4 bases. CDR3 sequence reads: CALGERVLTYWGTKYDKLIF. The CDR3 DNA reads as TGTGCTCTTGGGGAAAGGGTCCTTACGTACTGGGGGACTAAATACGATAAACTCATCTTT.

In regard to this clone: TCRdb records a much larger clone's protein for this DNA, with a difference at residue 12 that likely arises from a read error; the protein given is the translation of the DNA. The CDR3 sequence: CALGEGSRDKLTF. CDR3 DNA sequence: TGTGCTCTTGGGGAGGGAAGCAGGGATAAACTCACCTTT. The genes are TRDV1 and TRDJ1; the D gene is possibly TRDD3 (6 bases). The CDR3 has 13 amino acids. The germline V gene has CDR1 TSWWSYY and CDR2 QGS.

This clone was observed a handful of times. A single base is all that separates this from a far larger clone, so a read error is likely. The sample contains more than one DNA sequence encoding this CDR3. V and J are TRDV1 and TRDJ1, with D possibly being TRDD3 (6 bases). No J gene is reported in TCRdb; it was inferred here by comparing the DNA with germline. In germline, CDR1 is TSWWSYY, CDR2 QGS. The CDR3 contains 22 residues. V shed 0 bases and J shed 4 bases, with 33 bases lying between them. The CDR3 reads CALGELSYPKLLGDPRVDKLIF. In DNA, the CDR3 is TGTGCTCTTGGGGAACTTTCTTACCCCAAACTACTGGGAGACCCTAGGGTCGATAAACTCATCTTT.

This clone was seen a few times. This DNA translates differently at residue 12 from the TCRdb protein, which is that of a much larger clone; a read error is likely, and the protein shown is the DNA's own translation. The CDR3 DNA reads TGTGCTCTTGGGAATAACTGGGGGATACACGTCGGTAAACTCATCTTT. Translating it yields CALGNNWGIHVGKLIF. The chain uses TRDV1 and TRDJ1; 12 bases match TRDD3. No J segment appears in TCRdb, so it was assigned here by matching the sequence to germline. With 5 bases clipped from V and 7 bases from J, the junction kept 11 bases outside the gene matches. This CDR3 comprises 16 residues. Germline values: CDR1 TSWWSYY, CDR2 QGS.

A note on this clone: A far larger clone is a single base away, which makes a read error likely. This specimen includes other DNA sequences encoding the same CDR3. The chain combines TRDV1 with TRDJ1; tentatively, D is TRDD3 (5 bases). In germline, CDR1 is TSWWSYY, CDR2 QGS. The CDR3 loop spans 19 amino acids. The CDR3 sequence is CALGHPGLTTWVGTDKLIF. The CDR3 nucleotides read TGTGCTCTTGGGCACCCAGGCCTGACCACCTGGGTGGGTACCGACAAACTCATCTTT.

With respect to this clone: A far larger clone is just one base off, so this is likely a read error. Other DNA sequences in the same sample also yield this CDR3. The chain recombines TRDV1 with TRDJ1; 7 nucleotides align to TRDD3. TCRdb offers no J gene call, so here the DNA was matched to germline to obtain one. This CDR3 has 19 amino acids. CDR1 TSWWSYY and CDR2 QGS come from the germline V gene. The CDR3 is CALGEPSSLGVHHTDKLIF. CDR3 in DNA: TGTGCTCTCGGGGAGCCTAGTAGTCTGGGGGTCCACCACACCGATAAACTCATCTTT.

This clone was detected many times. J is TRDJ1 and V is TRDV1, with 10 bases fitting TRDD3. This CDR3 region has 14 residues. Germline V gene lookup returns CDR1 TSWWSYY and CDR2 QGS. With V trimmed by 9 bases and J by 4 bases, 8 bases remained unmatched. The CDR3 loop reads CALLGDIGFDKLIF. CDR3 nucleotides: TGTGCTCTCCTGGGGGATATCGGCTTCGATAAACTCATCTTT.

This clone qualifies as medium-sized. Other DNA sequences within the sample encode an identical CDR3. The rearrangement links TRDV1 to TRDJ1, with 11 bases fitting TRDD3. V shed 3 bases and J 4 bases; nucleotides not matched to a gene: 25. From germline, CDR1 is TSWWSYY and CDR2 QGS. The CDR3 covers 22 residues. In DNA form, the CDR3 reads TGTGCTCTTGGGGACTCCCCTCCTAAAGGGGATGGGGGATACGGGAAAGGCGATAAACTCATCTTT. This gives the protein CALGDSPPKGDGGYGKGDKLIF.

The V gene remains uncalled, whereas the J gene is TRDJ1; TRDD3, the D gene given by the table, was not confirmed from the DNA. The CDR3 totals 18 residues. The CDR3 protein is CALGELRSPTKGKDKLIF. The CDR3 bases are TGTGCTCTTGGGGAGCTTAGGTCCCCTACTAAGGGGAAAGATAAACTCATCTTT.

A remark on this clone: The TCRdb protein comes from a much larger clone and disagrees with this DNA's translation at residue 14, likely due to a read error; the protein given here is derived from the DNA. CDR3 residues: CALGELEVGSTDKPIF. The CDR3 nucleotides read TGTGCTCTTGGGGAACTGGAGGTGGGGTCCACCGATAAACCCATCTTT. The chain uses TRDV1 and TRDJ1, with D possibly being TRDD3 (5 bases). The CDR3 is 16 amino acids. CDR1 and CDR2 from the germline V gene are TSWWSYY and QGS.